These T cell receptor beta chains were read from a single sample in a study of graft-versus-host responses after intestinal transplantation. Libraries were prepared by immunoSEQ multiplex PCR; TCRdb keeps only in-frame clonotypes and omits some of them. Of 70,000 or so clones in the sample, over 75% were seen once. These receptors have no identified antigens. The sample was unstimulated CD4+ T cells sorted from spleen or lymph node cells, taken before transplant. Receptor source: a human donor who was the organ donor for an intestinal transplant. Each CDR3 is given with its conserved first and last residue. The D gene is left open where the match is weak. Only part of the rows carry a size: once, few, many, or a class if the clone is expanded.

clone_size,v_call,j_call,d_call,cdr3_length,cdr3_aa,cdr3_nt
-,TRBV11-2,TRBJ1-1,-,13,CASSLGRGTEAFF,TGTGCCAGCAGCTTAGGCCGGGGGACTGAAGCTTTCTTT
-,TRBV6-4,TRBJ2-6,TRBD1,16,CASSGRTGGMANVLTF,TGTGCCAGCAGTGGCCGGACAGGGGGTATGGCCAACGTCCTGACTTTC
-,TRBV5-4,TRBJ1-2,TRBD1,13,CASSRDRNYGYTF,TGTGCCAGCAGCCGGGACAGGAACTATGGCTACACCTTC
-,TRBV5-4,TRBJ1-1,TRBD1,14,CASSTDRASQGAFF,TGTGCCAGCAGCACGGACAGGGCTTCTCAAGGAGCTTTCTTT
-,TRBV7-9,TRBJ2-1,TRBD2,14,CASSSGTSFNEQFF,TGTGCCAGCAGCTCCGGGACTAGCTTTAATGAGCAGTTCTTC
once,TRBV15,TRBJ1-5,-,15,CATSRDWSVNQPQHF,TGTGCCACCAGCAGAGATTGGTCAGTAAATCAGCCCCAGCATTTT
-,TRBV6-5,TRBJ1-1,-,15,CASSDPKRAHTEAFF,TGTGCCAGCAGCGACCCTAAGAGGGCCCACACTGAAGCTTTCTTT
-,TRBV28,TRBJ1-5,-,13,CASSTRGNQPQHF,TGTGCCAGCAGCACCCGGGGCAATCAGCCCCAGCATTTT
once,TRBV28,TRBJ1-6,-,14,CATLGGSVNSPLHF,TGTGCCACCTTGGGGGGTAGCGTTAATTCACCCCTCCACTTT
few,TRBV29-1,TRBJ1-2,TRBD1,13,CSVARTGSGGYTF,TGCAGCGTTGCTCGGACAGGGAGCGGTGGCTACACCTTC
-,TRBV6-1,TRBJ1-3,TRBD1,16,CASSEWDRTAGNTIYF,TGTGCCAGCAGTGAGTGGGACAGAACAGCAGGAAACACCATATATTTT
-,TRBV2,TRBJ2-5,-,14,CASSDGGSQETQYF,TGTGCCAGCAGTGATGGGGGGTCCCAAGAGACCCAGTACTTC
-,TRBV6-1,TRBJ1-2,TRBD1,13,CASIVGQSNGYTF,TGTGCCAGCATTGTGGGACAGTCTAATGGCTACACCTTC
-,TRBV28,TRBJ1-5,-,16,CASSLMDIRGNQPQHF,TGTGCCAGCAGTTTGATGGACATTCGGGGCAATCAGCCCCAGCATTTT
few,TRBV7-9,TRBJ1-4,-,16,CASSLAGGQGREKLFF,TGTGCCAGCAGCTTAGCCGGCGGCCAGGGGCGGGAAAAACTGTTTTTT
-,TRBV18,TRBJ1-1,TRBD1,15,CASSLGQGKNTEAFF,TGTGCCAGCTCACTCGGACAGGGAAAGAACACTGAAGCTTTCTTT
-,TRBV5-4,TRBJ2-2,-,16,CASSLAPGSNTGELFF,TGTGCCAGCAGCTTGGCCCCAGGGTCGAACACCGGGGAGCTGTTTTTT
once,TRBV2,TRBJ1-5,TRBD1,14,CASSADRSDQPQHF,TGTGCCAGCAGTGCGGACAGGTCCGATCAGCCCCAGCATTTT
-,TRBV5-6,TRBJ2-1,TRBD1,16,CASSQGGQGEYNEQFF,TGTGCCAGCAGCCAGGGCGGACAGGGCGAATACAATGAGCAGTTCTTC
-,TRBV15,TRBJ2-1,-,16,CAISRDPRGWDNEQFF,TGTGCCATCAGCAGAGATCCCAGGGGATGGGACAATGAGCAGTTCTTC
-,TRBV7-6,TRBJ2-1,-,12,CASSLDGDEQFF,TGTGCCAGCAGCTTAGATGGAGACGAGCAGTTCTTC
-,TRBV19,TRBJ2-2,TRBD1,14,CASSIPGGGGELFF,TGTGCCAGTAGTATACCAGGGGGCGGCGGGGAGCTGTTTTTT
-,TRBV7-2,TRBJ2-5,TRBD2,14,CASSLSGTRETQYF,TGTGCCAGCAGCCTATCCGGGACTAGAGAGACCCAGTACTTC
-,TRBV7-7,TRBJ2-5,-,16,CASSLDGAGAQETQYF,TGTGCTAGCAGCTTAGATGGCGCGGGGGCACAAGAGACCCAGTACTTC
-,TRBV2,TRBJ1-2,TRBD1,17,CASSTRTGGSVGYGYTF,TGTGCCAGCAGCACTAGGACAGGGGGCAGCGTGGGGTATGGCTACACCTTC
-,TRBV6-5,TRBJ2-2,-,12,CASSYLTGELFF,TGTGCCAGCAGTTATCTTACCGGGGAGCTGTTTTTT
-,TRBV18,TRBJ2-5,-,14,CASSPRTVGETQYF,TGTGCCAGCTCACCGCGGACTGTCGGAGAGACCCAGTACTTC
-,TRBV6-6,TRBJ1-1,TRBD1,16,CASSFGQGTRSTEAFF,TGTGCCAGCAGTTTCGGACAGGGCACGAGGAGCACTGAAGCTTTCTTT
-,TRBV19,TRBJ1-1,-,13,CASSYRVNTEAFF,TGTGCCAGTAGTTATCGGGTGAACACTGAAGCTTTCTTT
-,TRBV5-4,TRBJ1-2,-,12,CASSLRGGGYTF,TGTGCCAGCAGCCTCAGGGGCGGCGGCTACACCTTC
-,TRBV2,TRBJ2-5,-,14,CASSERRQAETQYF,TGTGCCAGCAGTGAGAGGAGACAGGCAGAGACCCAGTACTTC
-,TRBV28,TRBJ1-2,-,14,CASNYPGQLYGYTF,TGTGCCAGCAATTACCCCGGACAACTCTATGGCTACACCTTC
-,TRBV19,TRBJ1-2,TRBD1,13,CASRVTGVYGYTF,TGTGCCAGTAGGGTGACAGGGGTCTATGGCTACACCTTC
-,TRBV5-4,TRBJ1-1,-,13,CASSFGGRTEAFF,TGTGCCAGCAGCTTTGGGGGGAGGACTGAAGCTTTCTTT
-,TRBV6-5,TRBJ1-6,TRBD1,14,CASRKQGANSPLHF,TGTGCCAGCAGGAAGCAGGGGGCTAATTCACCCCTCCACTTT
-,TRBV6-1,TRBJ1-2,TRBD1,14,CASSEPGQGYGYTF,TGTGCCAGCAGTGAACCGGGACAGGGATATGGCTACACCTTC
-,TRBV2,TRBJ1-5,-,12,CASSGEDQPQHF,TGTGCCAGCAGTGGAGAGGATCAGCCCCAGCATTTT
-,TRBV5-6,TRBJ1-5,-,14,CASSLAGSNQPQHF,TGTGCCAGCAGCTTAGCGGGTTCCAATCAGCCCCAGCATTTT